The present T cell receptor (beta chain) was sequenced within a study of T cells in Graves' hyperthyroidism and ophthalmopathy. Study results and caveats: Patients with ophthalmopathy were separated from those with stable hyperthyroidism by a 13 V-J model.

This CDR3 has 14 amino acids. The germline gives CDR1 SNHLY, CDR2 FYNNEI. Trimming took off 7 bases at V and 0 bases at J, with 13 bases between the two ends. Active moderate-to-severe ophthalmopathy, Clinical Activity Score at least 3, NOSPECS at least 4, under 3 months' duration. There were TCR beta CDR3 regions amplified from RNA transcripts. In the first-round RT-PCR of the TCR CDR3, the HTBI primer set was used. TCRdb re-called the multiplex PCR reads with MiXCR, one entry per CDR3 protein. The sample consists of 250,000 to 400,000 distinct CDR3 sequences, roughly 13% of them appearing once. This clonotype came up many times. What it binds is not known.

This TCR came from a woman in her forties with Graves' ophthalmopathy. The V and J genes are TRBV2 and TRBJ2-7; D gene unclear. Sequenced: blood. This CDR3 reads CASIRTASSYEQYF. CDR3 coding DNA: TGTGCCAGCATACGGACGGCTAGCTCCTACGAGCAGTACTTC.